This T cell receptor (beta chain) was identified in a study of tumor and adjacent non-tumor tissue in lung cancer (dated by TCRdb to the late 2010s). A note on the overall study: By cancer type, the cohort comprised about 13 adenocarcinoma patients, a couple of squamous cell carcinoma patients and 1 small cell lung cancer patient. In total, sequencing yielded over 95 million productive TCRbeta reads, which works out to an average of about 3.9 million reads per sample. The approximately 15 patients were aged roughly 30 to 85 years, included ten or so men and 5 women, and had TNM stage I to III disease. A few dozen paired specimens, one tumor and one normal lung sample per patient, were profiled by TCRbeta CDR3 sequencing. The study compared bulk TCRbeta repertoires from lung tumor tissue and matched distant non-tumor lung tissue of approximately 14 lung cancer patients. Findings and caveats that apply to the study as a whole: The methods do not name the sequencing platform or mention unique molecular identifiers. Only about 15 patients were included in the cohort, and the need for larger samples and more detailed clinical data was noted by the authors. Because peripheral blood was not sequenced, the blood TCRbeta repertoires of the lung cancer patients in the study went unexamined. The top 100 clones accounted for a significantly larger cumulative portion of the repertoire in normal lung than in tumor tissue. Younger patients had significantly higher TCR diversity, and higher tumor TCR diversity was associated with shorter overall and disease-free survival. Tumor tissue showed significantly greater TCR diversity (inverse Simpson) than normal lung tissue (around 450 vs 150, P = 0.0075, Mann-Whitney U test).

Bulk unsorted tissue served as the source for RNA extraction, and RNA quality was assessed using a NanoDrop ND-1000 and an Agilent 2100. For the normal lung samples, distant non-tumor tissue was collected more than 3 cm away from the tumor edge. All donors had newly diagnosed lung cancer, had not received prior chemotherapy, and were admitted for thoracic surgery in China between August and November 2014. Patients with previous radiotherapy or chemotherapy, or with another concurrent cancer, were excluded from the study. Surgical tissue pieces of about 1-2.3 cm3 were preserved in RNAlater solution and were kept at -80 degrees C until use. The CDR3 runs 16 residues from the cysteine to the phenylalanine. The only DNA kept is the CDR3, 48 bases in frame from the first base. The germline V gene supplies CDR1 MRHNA and CDR2 SNTAGT. Trimming costs V 6 bases and J 5 bases, and their ends lie 20 bases apart.

Libraries were made using multiplex PCR. Sequencing was carried out with an Illumina HiSeq 2500. TCRbeta libraries were constructed through three rounds of nested PCR with primers (Table S4) according to protocols adapted from ARM-PCR. Before sequencing, PCR products of 200-500 bp were cut from the gel and purified using the QIAquick gel extraction kit. The authors processed their data as follows. Reads were cleaned using Trimmomatic, were merged into complete CDR3 sequences using FLASH, and were assigned to V(D)J germline segments using MiTCR. VDJtools was used to compute clonal diversity as the inverse Simpson's index. In-frame sequences without a premature stop codon were defined as productive reads. TCRdb itself trimmed the public reads at Q25 with fastp, ran MiXCR and retained productive beta chains. Rows are unified per CDR3 protein, each entry keeping the most common DNA and genes. What appears here as the V and J calls and clone size reflects TCRdb's work, not the paper's. The table for this sample lists about 50,000 distinct CDR3 sequences; 74% of them were counted only once. The ten largest make up approximately 23% of the sample.

This clonotype has just a few counts. It has no known antigen specificity. This may be a read error: a much more frequent sequence differs by one nucleotide. This clonotype was obtained from a woman in her sixties or seventies with non-small cell lung cancer. The sample taken for sequencing was distant non-tumor lung tissue. The rearrangement joined TRBV6-4 to TRBJ2-1; the D gene is possibly TRBD2, with 7 bases matching. The CDR3 region: CASSGGTNGGNNEQFF. In nucleotides, the sequence is TGTGCCAGCAGCGGTGGGACTAACGGGGGCAACAATGAGCAGTTCTTC.